This TCR beta chain came from a study of blood T cell repertoires in COVID-19. As for the study in general: Material from acute and convalescent COVID-19 was sourced from the United States, Italy and Spain. Sources were T cells, B-cell-depleted T cells, or PBMCs; the material itself was cDNA or gDNA.

This clone appeared once. The CDR3 contains 15 residues. CDR1 MNHEY and CDR2 SVGAGI come from the germline V gene. After removal of 7 bases from V and 6 bases from J, the junction contained 10 bases not matched to a gene. In the source study's methods: Counts of nucleated cells, estimated from reference gene primer amplification, were obtained. Clones were read by immunoSEQ multiplex PCR, and TCRdb kept only the in-frame ones, dropping some. V, J and clone size reflect that table, while D and trimming were determined from the DNA. The sample records 60,000 to 70,000 clones, almost 85% being singletons.

The chain links TRBV6-5 to TRBJ2-2, with 8 bases identical to TRBD2. This clonotype originated in a man in his fifties or sixties with acute or convalescent COVID-19. The material sequenced was peripheral blood. CDR3 coding DNA: TGTGCCAGCACCCCACGGGGGGGCCTATCCGGGGAGCTGTTTTTT. This encodes CASTPRGGLSGELFF.